The clone carrying this T cell receptor beta chain was seen only a few times. Other DNA sequences in the sample encode the same CDR3. From germline, CDR1 is MDHEN and CDR2 SYDVKM. CDR3 length: 15 amino acids. The ends were cut back, 2 bases at V and 8 bases at J, with 13 bases in the middle. Profiled with immunoSEQ multiplex PCR; TCRdb holds only in-frame clones, not every one. Of under 400,000 clones in the sample, approximately 87% were seen once. These data come from a study of blood T cell repertoires in COVID-19. The chain carries TRBV28 and TRBJ1-6; perhaps TRBD1 as D (5 bases). Input material: peripheral blood. This receptor was obtained from a woman aged 25 to 39 with COVID-19, enrolled during active disease. CDR3 in amino acids: CASSLPQTGDSPLHF. The CDR3 DNA sequence: TGTGCCAGCAGTTTACCCCAAACGGGGGATTCACCCCTCCACTTT. The full variable domain, rest sourced from reference TRBV28 and TRBJ1-6, is DVKVTQSSRYLVKRTGEKVFLECVQDMDHENMFWYRQDPGLGLRLIYFSYDVKMKEKGDIPEGYSVSREKKERFSLILESASTNQTSMYLCASSLPQTGDSPLHFGNGTRLTVT.